This entry features one T cell receptor beta chain sequence. Sequencing used immunoSEQ multiplex PCR; TCRdb keeps in-frame clones, though not all of them. The profile shows 75,000 to 95,000 clones, 93% of them singletons. The sample is drawn from a study of T cell changes during pregnancy in multiple sclerosis. V gave up 5 bases and J gave up 0 bases, with 14 bases separating them. CDR1 and CDR2 (germline): ENHRY, SYGVKD. The CDR3 spans 17 residues. The source material was peripheral blood, sampled in the second trimester of pregnancy. The chain uses TRBV10-3 and TRBJ2-6, with TRBD1 as a possible D gene (5 bases). The sequence came from a female donor with multiple sclerosis, enrolled in a pregnancy study. The CDR3, as DNA: TGTGCCATCAGTCAGCGACAGCCTTCCTCTGGGGCCAACGTCCTGACTTTC. Encoded protein: CAISQRQPSSGANVLTF.